The source of this T cell receptor (beta chain) is a study of cytomegalovirus exposure and HLA in healthy donors. For the study at large: In an early release, HLA-typed donors contributed approximately 82 million unique TCR sequences.

This CDR3 has 13 amino acids. Germline V gene lookup returns CDR1 MGHDK and CDR2 SYGVNS. V was cut by 3 bases and J by 2 bases, with 5 bases left in between. Study-wide findings and caveats: A few V segments could not be told apart, such as TRBV6-2 and TRBV6-3, and were left out. Some highly shared sequence variants likely arose as a pipeline artifact.

The PCR was carried out with 60 Vbeta primers and 13 Jbeta primers. Sequencing was performed with immunoSEQ multiplex PCR; in TCRdb, only in-frame clones are kept and a portion is missing. Among about 130,000 clones listed, about four fifths were seen once. In the case of this clone: Antigen unknown.

The source is a woman aged 40 to 50 in good health and CMV-seronegative. Sequencing was performed on PBMCs. The rearrangement uses TRBV25-1 and TRBJ1-5; no definite D call. The CDR3 region has the DNA TGTGCCAGCAGTGAGGGCGGCAATCAGCCCCAGCATTTT. It yields the protein CASSEGGNQPQHF.